A selection of T cell receptor beta chains follows, all from one sample in a study of shared clonotypes between healthy human individuals. Some clones are missing from TCRdb's copy, which holds only in-frame ones; the method was immunoSEQ multiplex PCR. This table has roughly 2,500,000 clones, under 95% appearing once. Sample: naive CD4+ T cells from PBMCs. The receptor set was obtained from a man in his late teens or twenties in good health. Some clones in this sample may be carry-over from other donors' samples. The CDR3 runs from the conserved cysteine through the conserved F or W. D genes are given only for firm matches. Only some rows state a clone size, as once, few, many or a class for expanded clones.

CDR3 length	clone size	V gene	J gene	D gene	CDR3 DNA	CDR3 protein
14	-	TRBV19	TRBJ1-2	-	TGTGCCAGTAGTATTCCGGCCCGGGGCTATGGCTACACCTTC	CASSIPARGYGYTF
14	-	TRBV7-9	TRBJ1-2	-	TGTGCCAGCAGCTTAGTAGAGGCTAACTATGGCTACACCTTC	CASSLVEANYGYTF
16	once	TRBV25-1	TRBJ1-5	TRBD1	TGTGCCAGCAGTGGGGACAGGGTTGGCAGCAATCAGCCCCAGCATTTT	CASSGDRVGSNQPQHF
14	-	TRBV5-1	TRBJ1-1	TRBD1	TGCGCCAGCAGCATGGGGACAGGGAGCACTGAAGCTTTCTTT	CASSMGTGSTEAFF
14	once	TRBV28	TRBJ2-1	TRBD1	TGTGCCAGCACCCCTGGGGGACAGCCTAAAGAGCAGTTCTTC	CASTPGGQPKEQFF
14	-	TRBV11-2	TRBJ2-7	-	TGTGCCAGCAGCCAAAATATTAGGAGGTACGAGCAGTACTTC	CASSQNIRRYEQYF
16	-	TRBV7-9	TRBJ1-5	-	TGTGCCAGCAGCTCCAATAGGGGGTCGGGCAATCAGCCCCAGCATTTT	CASSSNRGSGNQPQHF
15	once	TRBV9	TRBJ2-6	-	TGTGCCAGCAGCGTACATCGCTCTGGGGCCAACGTCCTGACTTTC	CASSVHRSGANVLTF
15	-	TRBV7-2	TRBJ2-3	-	TGTGCCAGCAGCTATCTCACCCGGGGGCAAGATACGCAGTATTTT	CASSYLTRGQDTQYF
16	-	TRBV18	TRBJ2-1	-	TGTGCCAGCTCACCACCGGGACTCAGACGTATGGGTGAGCAGTTCTTC	CASSPPGLRRMGEQFF
14	-	TRBV6-1	TRBJ1-1	-	TGTGCCAGCAGTTTTTCTTCAGGGGAAACTGAAGCTTTCTTT	CASSFSSGETEAFF
17	-	TRBV5-6	TRBJ2-7	-	TGTGCCAGCAGCCTCTTGGGTGTGGACACCGGATTTTACGAGCAGTACTTC	CASSLLGVDTGFYEQYF
13	-	TRBV2	TRBJ1-2	-	TGTGCCAGCAGGAGGGACGGAGGAGAAGGCTACACCTTC	CASRRDGGEGYTF
14	-	TRBV19	TRBJ2-6	-	TGTGCCAGTAAGGGAATCTCTGGGGCCAACGTCCTGACTTTC	CASKGISGANVLTF
16	-	TRBV25-1	TRBJ2-7	TRBD1	TGTGCCAGCAGTGATATACGGGACAGGGGTTCCTACGAGCAGTACTTC	CASSDIRDRGSYEQYF
13	-	TRBV7-2	TRBJ2-5	-	TGTGCCAGCAGCTTGCAGTTACAAGAGACCCAGTACTTC	CASSLQLQETQYF
15	-	TRBV7-8	TRBJ2-1	-	TGTGCCAGCCGGGCCCGGGGCATTGCCTACAATGAGCAGTTCTTC	CASRARGIAYNEQFF
12	-	TRBV19	TRBJ2-2	-	TGTGCCAGTAGTCAATGGTCCGGGGAGCTGTTTTTT	CASSQWSGELFF
14	-	TRBV12-5	TRBJ1-3	TRBD1	TGTGCTAGTGGTTCAGGGGGGTACGGAAACACCATATATTTT	CASGSGGYGNTIYF
13	-	TRBV28	TRBJ2-5	-	TGTGCCAGCAGTTTAGGTTTGAGGGAGACCCAGTACTTC	CASSLGLRETQYF
16	-	TRBV9	TRBJ2-1	TRBD2	TGTGCCAGCAGCGCCCCGGTAGCGGGACCCGACAATGAGCAGTTCTTC	CASSAPVAGPDNEQFF
13	-	TRBV5-1	TRBJ1-1	TRBD1	TGCGCCAGCAGCTCCGCGGGGACAGAAGAAGCTTTCTTT	CASSSAGTEEAFF
13	-	TRBV7-8	TRBJ2-5	-	TGTGCCAGCAGCCTAGGGGCTCCGGGGGAGCAGTACTTC	CASSLGAPGEQYF
14	once	TRBV15	TRBJ2-1	TRBD2	TGTGCCACCAGCCCCCGGGGGGGGCACAATGAGCAGTTCTTC	CATSPRGGHNEQFF
15	-	TRBV2	TRBJ2-2	-	TGTGCCAGCAGAGGACTTTCCTCTAACACCGGGGAGCTGTTTTTT	CASRGLSSNTGELFF
15	-	TRBV7-9	TRBJ2-5	TRBD2	TGTGCCAGCAGCTTTCTAGCGGGGGGAAAAGAGACCCAGTACTTC	CASSFLAGGKETQYF
11	once	TRBV20-1	TRBJ2-7	-	TGCAGTGCTCCCGCTAGCTACGAGCAGTACTTC	CSAPASYEQYF
15	-	TRBV15	TRBJ1-1	-	TGTGCCACCAGCAGAGGGGGGGAGGGGAACACTGAAGCTTTCTTT	CATSRGGEGNTEAFF
12	-	TRBV19	TRBJ2-5	-	TGTGCCAGTAGTAAGCAGGAAGAGACCCAGTACTTC	CASSKQEETQYF
14	-	TRBV9	TRBJ1-5	-	TGTGCCAGCAGCGTAGGGGCCCAGGCGGGGCCCCAGCATTTT	CASSVGAQAGPQHF
16	-	TRBV7-9	TRBJ1-5	TRBD1	TGTGCCAGCAGCTTAACCGCACAGGGGAGCAATCAGCCCCAGCATTTT	CASSLTAQGSNQPQHF
15	-	TRBV25-1	TRBJ2-1	-	TGTGCCAGCAGCACCCCAGAGGGAAAGGGCGGTGAGCAGTTCTTC	CASSTPEGKGGEQFF
12	-	TRBV11-3	TRBJ2-1	-	TGTGCCAGCAGCTTAGAGGACAATGAGCAGTTCTTC	CASSLEDNEQFF
15	-	TRBV15	TRBJ2-7	-	TGTGCCACCAGCCAGGACCCATCGAGCTCCTACGAGCAGTACTTC	CATSQDPSSSYEQYF
16	-	TRBV11-2	TRBJ1-1	-	TGTGCCAGCAGCCCACAACCCCGGGACACAGGGACTGAAGCTTTCTTT	CASSPQPRDTGTEAFF
11	-	TRBV4-3	TRBJ1-2	-	TGCGCCAGCAGTCTGGGTCACGGCTACACCTTC	CASSLGHGYTF
15	-	TRBV19	TRBJ1-2	-	TGTGCCAGTAGTATTCTGACAGGAACTAACTATGGCTACACCTTC	CASSILTGTNYGYTF
16	-	TRBV18	TRBJ2-5	TRBD2	TGTGCCAGCTCACCACCGAGCGGGAGTGGAGGAGAGACCCAGTACTTC	CASSPPSGSGGETQYF
16	-	TRBV9	TRBJ2-5	TRBD1	TGTGCCAGCAGCGGTACAGGGGGCGCGTCGAAAGAGACCCAGTACTTC	CASSGTGGASKETQYF